This T cell receptor (beta chain) derives from a study of T cell responses to AZD1222 COVID-19 vaccine. Study-wide points: Possibly, clonal diversity was underestimated; donors were largely white British and included more females.

Details on this clone: Its antigen remains unknown.

The CDR3 extends over 16 amino acids. Germline values: CDR1 MNHEY, CDR2 SMNVEV (reference sequence). V lost 5 bases, J lost 2 bases, and 10 bases stayed unmatched. Produced via immunoSEQ multiplex PCR; TCRdb's table is partial and in-frame only. This sample has 98,000 or so clones, with over 80% found just once. The source of this sequence is an adult in good health. Sample: peripheral blood, taken on day 0 of AZD1222 vaccination. This chain joins TRBV27 and TRBJ2-7; 9 bases map to TRBD2. The CDR3 protein is CASSQRAGGSTYEQYF. CDR3 sequence (DNA): TGTGCCAGCAGTCAGCGAGCGGGAGGCTCTACCTACGAGCAGTACTTC.